This TCR beta chain was retrieved from a study of T cells in narcolepsy. Whole-study findings and limits: Reportedly, autoreactive clonotypes were serially detected in patients' blood but not controls'. Autoreactive clone sequences were missing from some blood memory CD4+ repertoires.

Trimming cost V 5 bases and J 6 bases; bases outside gene matches: 10. Germline CDR1 is SGHTA and CDR2 is FQGNSA. The CDR3 runs to 16 residues. Using immunoSEQ multiplex PCR, the repertoire was profiled, and TCRdb retains in-frame clones only, with some absent. The sample includes around 18,000 clones, under 90% seen only once; the top ten take 0.7% to 0.85%. This clone was picked up a small number of times. Its antigen remains unidentified. The sample taken for sequencing was memory (CD45RA-) CD4+ T cells from blood. This receptor was taken from a human donor in good health. This chain joins TRBV7-2 and TRBJ2-1; TRBD2 matches 10 bases. CDR3 bases: TGTGCCAGCAGCGCAACCGGGACTAGCGCTTCCAATGAGCAGTTCTTC. Translated, it gives CASSATGTSASNEQFF.